One sample yielded the 5 T cell receptor beta chains listed below, sequenced in a study of immune heterogeneity within non-small cell lung tumors. Amplification of the TCR beta CDR3 was achieved through multiplex PCR with 32 V and 13 J primers. TCRdb reprocessed the multiplex PCR reads via MiXCR and lists one record per CDR3 protein. The table shows 10,000 to 15,000 distinct CDR3 sequences, with less than 30% occurring only once. Bulk tumor gDNA, 450 to 650 ng per sample, served as the TCR template. Biopsies that were spaced far apart were taken, several per primary tumor, during surgery. Curative surgery was undertaken by patients, who had untreated, newly diagnosed non-small cell lung cancer. Sequencing input: lung tumor tissue. All receptors derive from a man aged 50-60 years with non-small cell lung cancer.

This clonotype was counted only a few times. This sequence joins TRBV20-1 and TRBJ2-3; 7 bases line up with TRBD2. V lost 1 base, J lost 7 bases, and 8 bases stayed unmatched. This CDR3 has 14 residues. Germline lookup yields CDR1 DFQATT and CDR2 SNEGSKA (reference sequence). The CDR3 region is CSARATHGGNTQYF. The CDR3 DNA reads TGCAGTGCTAGAGCTACGCACGGGGGGAATACGCAGTATTTT.

This clonotype is termed medium-sized (0.01 to 0.1%). The chain links TRBV27 to TRBJ1-2, with a possible D match to TRBD1 (6 bases). CDR1 MNHEY and CDR2 SMNVEV come from the germline V gene (reference sequence). Trimming shortened V by 6 bases and J by 4 bases, and 12 bases separated the two germline ends. The CDR3 has 13 amino acids. This CDR3 reads CASSPSTGYGYTF. CDR3 nucleotides: TGTGCCAGCAGCCCCTCGACAGGCTATGGCTACACCTTC.

At least ten counts were recorded for this clonotype. The genes are TRBV9 and TRBJ2-1, with D possibly matching TRBD1 (5 bases). The CDR3 consists of 16 residues. The germline V and J ends were trimmed by 0 bases and 8 bases, with 18 bases remaining between them. The germline V gene has CDR1 SGDLS and CDR2 YYNGEE. This chain's CDR3 is CASSVGGLRWGDEQFF. Here the CDR3 DNA reads TGTGCCAGCAGCGTAGGTGGTCTAAGGTGGGGCGATGAGCAGTTCTTC.

This clonotype was observed many times. This chain joins TRBV28 and TRBJ1-1, with a weak D call TRBD1 (6 bases). The CDR3 has 15 amino acids. Trimming took off 3 bases at V and 4 bases at J, with 15 bases between the two ends. Germline V gene data show CDR1 as MDHEN and CDR2 as SYDVKM. Here the CDR3 reads CASSFWGGLGTEAFF. CDR3 sequence (DNA): TGTGCCAGCAGTTTCTGGGGGGGCCTGGGCACTGAAGCTTTCTTT.

This clonotype was detected many times. The V call is TRBV5-1, the J call TRBJ2-2; maybe TRBD2 (6 bases). Germline V gene sequence: CDR1 SGHRS, CDR2 YFSETQ. V was shortened by 0 bases and J by 3 bases, with 18 bases between the two germline ends. The CDR3 runs 18 residues. This chain's CDR3 is CASSLGQGGLRYTGELFF. DNA for the CDR3: TGCGCCAGCAGCTTGGGGCAGGGAGGCCTTAGGTACACCGGGGAGCTGTTTTTT.